These 12 T cell receptor beta chains were sequenced from one sample in a study of cytomegalovirus exposure and HLA in healthy donors. The PCR made use of 60 Vbeta and 13 Jbeta primers. TCRdb's copy holds only in-frame clones and misses some; the assay was immunoSEQ multiplex PCR. The sample gives 120,000 or so clones, 81% of which show up once; about 1.8% is in the top ten. Sequenced: PBMCs. These receptors were obtained from a young man in good health and CMV-seronegative.

V is TRBV18 and J is TRBJ1-2; D is ambiguous. The germline V and J ends were trimmed by 2 bases and 0 bases, with 19 bases remaining between them. The germline V gene encodes CDR1 KGHSH and CDR2 LQKENI. CDR3 length: 18 amino acids. CDR3 region: CASSPNKEGTRPNYGYTF. CDR3 bases: TGTGCCAGCTCACCAAATAAGGAGGGAACCCGTCCTAACTATGGCTACACCTTC.

The V call is TRBV19, the J call TRBJ1-6, with TRBD1 identical over 7 bases. The junction had 3 bases not matched to a gene; V was cut back by 5 bases and J by 2 bases. Germline V gene sequence: CDR1 LNHDA, CDR2 SQIVND (reference sequence). The CDR3 length is 15 residues. CDR3 protein: CASSRGTAYNSPLHF. The CDR3 nucleotides are TGTGCCAGTAGTCGAGGGACAGCCTATAATTCACCCCTCCACTTT.

The chain joins TRBV6-5 to TRBJ1-2; D is possibly TRBD1 (6 bases). V was trimmed by 0 bases and J by 7 bases, leaving 12 bases between them. The CDR3 is 14 residues long. Germline-derived CDR1 and CDR2 are MNHEY and SVGAGI. The CDR3 region has the DNA TGTGCCAGCAGTTACTCTCAACAGGGACGTGGCTACACCTTC. Translating gives CASSYSQQGRGYTF.

Regarding this clone: The same CDR3 can be traced to other DNA sequences in this sample. The gene calls are TRBV10-3 and TRBJ2-7; TRBD1 is a possible D gene (5 bases). Germline V gene data show CDR1 as ENHRY and CDR2 as SYGVKD. The CDR3 has 13 residues. Trimming removed 3 bases at V and 1 base at J, with 7 bases between. CDR3 amino acids: CAISDTGSYEQYF. CDR3 nucleotide sequence: TGTGCCATCAGTGACACAGGTTCCTACGAGCAGTACTTC.

V is TRBV7-6 and J is TRBJ2-2, with TRBD1 matching over 10 bases. The CDR3 spans 16 residues. In germline, CDR1 is SGHVS, CDR2 FNYEAQ. After removal of 4 bases from V and 5 bases from J, the junction contained 7 bases not matched to a gene. CDR3 sequence (DNA): TGTGCCAGCAGCTACACCGGGACAGGGGTAACCGGGGAGCTGTTTTTT. It yields the protein CASSYTGTGVTGELFF. Full variable domain (missing parts from reference TRBV7-6 and TRBJ2-2): GAGVSQSPRYKVTKRGQDVALRCDPISGHVSLYWYRQALGQGPEFLTYFNYEAQQDKSGLPNDRFSAERPEGSISTLTIQRTEQRDSAMYRCASSYTGTGVTGELFFGEGSRLTVL.

The chain carries TRBV19 and TRBJ2-2; D perhaps matches TRBD1 (5 bases). CDR1 and CDR2 (germline): LNHDA, SQIVND (reference sequence). The CDR3 length is 16 residues. Deletions cut 4 bases from V and 0 bases from J, with 12 bases between. CDR3 sequence reads: CASSTRDSANTGELFF. As DNA, the CDR3 is TGTGCCAGTAGTACTCGAGACAGCGCGAACACCGGGGAGCTGTTTTTT.

This rearrangement joins TRBV5-1 to TRBJ2-3, with 7 bases matching TRBD2. Germline trimming cut 1 base from V and 2 bases from J; bases unmatched to any gene: 7. Germline CDR1 is SGHRS and CDR2 is YFSETQ. The CDR3 is 16 residues long. CDR3 coding DNA: TGCGCCAGCAGCTTGACCGCGGGGGTGACCACAGATACGCAGTATTTT. As protein: CASSLTAGVTTDTQYF.

The rearrangement joins TRBV14 to TRBJ2-7; a possible D gene is TRBD1 (5 bases). Germline CDR1 SGHDN, CDR2 FVKESK. The CDR3 sequence is 13 residues long. V dropped 8 bases and J dropped 4 bases, with 15 bases sitting between them. Here the CDR3 reads CASRAGPKYEQYF. The CDR3 DNA reads as TGTGCCAGCCGGGCAGGGCCGAAATACGAGCAGTACTTC.

The gene calls are TRBV6-5 and TRBJ2-3; tentative D call: TRBD2 (6 bases). With 0 bases removed from V and 2 bases from J, the gap between germline ends came to 9 bases. The germline CDR1 and CDR2 sequences are MNHEY and SVGAGI. This CDR3 has 15 residues. CDR3: CASSYSAGHTDTQYF. As DNA, the CDR3 is TGTGCCAGCAGTTACTCTGCGGGGCACACAGATACGCAGTATTTT.

The chain links TRBV12-5 to TRBJ1-2; 11 nucleotides align to TRBD1. J was trimmed by 5 bases and V by 6 bases; bases with no gene match: 8. This CDR3 has 15 residues. CDR1 and CDR2 (germline): LGHNT, FRNRAP. The CDR3 DNA sequence: TGTGCTAGTGGGGGGGACAGGGGGGATTTGTATGGCTACACCTTC. Its protein product is CASGGDRGDLYGYTF.

This clone has just a few counts. CDR3 bases: TGTGCCAGCATGACCAGGGGTCCTCGGGTTTACGAGCAGTACTTC. Its translation is CASMTRGPRVYEQYF. V usage is TRBV27 and J usage is TRBJ2-7; possibly TRBD1 for D (6 bases). Trimming shortened V by 7 bases and J by 4 bases, and 20 bases separated the two germline ends. Germline lookup yields CDR1 MNHEY and CDR2 SMNVEV (reference sequence). CDR3 length equals 15 residues.

Of note for this clone: The sample has other DNA sequences that encode this CDR3 too. The chain recombines TRBV7-6 with TRBJ1-5; D uncertain. The germline CDR1 and CDR2 sequences are SGHVS and FNYEAQ. There are 14 residues in the CDR3. The V gene lost 6 bases and the J gene lost 0 bases, with 9 bases spanning the gap. The CDR3 DNA sequence: TGTGCCAGCAGTTCACAGCTTAGCAATCAGCCCCAGCATTTT. Protein: CASSSQLSNQPQHF.